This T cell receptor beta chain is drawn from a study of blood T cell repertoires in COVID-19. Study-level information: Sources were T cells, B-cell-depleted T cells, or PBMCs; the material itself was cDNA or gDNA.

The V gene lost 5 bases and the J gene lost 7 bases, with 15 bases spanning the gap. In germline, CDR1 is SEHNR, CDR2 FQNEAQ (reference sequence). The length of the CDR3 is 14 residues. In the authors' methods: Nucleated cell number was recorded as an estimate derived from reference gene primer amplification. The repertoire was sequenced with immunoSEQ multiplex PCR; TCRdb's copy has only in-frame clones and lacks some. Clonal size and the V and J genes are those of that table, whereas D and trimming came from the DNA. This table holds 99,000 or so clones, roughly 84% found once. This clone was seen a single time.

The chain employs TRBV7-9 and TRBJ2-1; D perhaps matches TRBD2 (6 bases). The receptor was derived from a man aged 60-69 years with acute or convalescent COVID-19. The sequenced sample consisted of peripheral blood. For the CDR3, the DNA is TGTGCCAGCAGCCAACCCGGGGGAGTTAATGAGCAGTTCTTC. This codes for CASSQPGGVNEQFF.